This T cell receptor beta chain was sequenced in a study of blood T cell repertoires in COVID-19. In the study overall: COVID-19 samples from acute and convalescent phases originated in the United States, Italy and Spain. In each case, the material was cDNA or gDNA derived from T cells, B-cell-depleted T cells, or PBMCs.

The CDR3 is 16 amino acids. Germline CDR1 and CDR2: SGHAT and FQNNGV. V lost 4 bases to trimming and J lost 4 bases, with 19 bases between them. Clones were sequenced by immunoSEQ multiplex PCR, and TCRdb holds only the in-frame ones, with some missing. Counted here are 95,000 to 110,000 clones, more than 80% occurring once; the ten biggest clones make up roughly 29%. This TCR was sampled from a man aged 55-75 years with acute or convalescent COVID-19. The sequenced sample consisted of peripheral blood. The V call is TRBV11-2, the J call TRBJ1-2; tentatively, D is TRBD1 (6 bases). CDR3 in DNA: TGTGCCAGCAGCTCCCTAGGGGGGGGAACGATCTATGGCTACACCTTC. Amino acid sequence: CASSSLGGGTIYGYTF.